This TCR beta chain comes out of a study of T cell changes during pregnancy in multiple sclerosis. The data were produced by immunoSEQ multiplex PCR, yet TCRdb's version contains in-frame clones alone and is incomplete. The sample consists of roughly 70,000 clones, around 90% of them appearing once. The germline V gene has CDR1 SGHKS and CDR2 YYEKEE (reference sequence). V lost 0 bases to trimming and J lost 6 bases, with 10 bases between them. CDR3 length: 14 residues. J is TRBJ2-1 and V is TRBV5-5, with TRBD2 as a possible D gene (5 bases). This material consisted of peripheral blood, taken in the third trimester of pregnancy. The TCR was taken from a female donor with multiple sclerosis, enrolled in a pregnancy study. In DNA form, the CDR3 reads TGTGCCAGCAGCTTGGGAGGGCCAGGCAATGAGCAGTTCTTC. It codes for CASSLGGPGNEQFF.